The 23 T cell receptor beta chains below come from one sample, sequenced in a study of T cell repertoires in cytomegalovirus infection. TCRdb recomputed calls from the reads with MiXCR, one row per CDR3 protein. This sample carries about 830,000 distinct CDR3 sequences, less than 35% of them seen once, and the ten largest clones take roughly 12%. Which antigens these TCRs recognize remains unknown. This specimen was cultured CD8+ T cells from PBMCs, taken from culture after CMV antigen stimulation. These receptors came from a human donor in good health (CMV status not recorded). Some clones in this sample may be carry-over from other donors' samples.

As for this clonotype: Possible read error: a much larger clone is one base away. V gene TRBV6-4 combines with J gene TRBJ1-6; D unresolved. The V gene's germline CDR1 is MRHNA and CDR2 SNTAGT. CDR3 length: 15 residues. V lost 3 bases, J lost 0 bases, and 6 bases lay in between. CDR3 amino acids: CASSEESSYNSPLHF. For the CDR3, the DNA is TGTGCCAGCAGTGAAGAGAGCTCCTATAATTCACCCCTCCACTTT.

The chain couples TRBV19 to TRBJ1-3; no clear D gene. Trimming stripped 5 bases from V and 4 bases from J, with 15 bases between. Germline V gives CDR1 LNHDA, CDR2 SQIVND (reference sequence). The CDR3 runs to 15 residues. The CDR3 DNA sequence: TGTGCCAGTAGTCTCTTCAATGCGCCCGGAAACACCATATATTTT. Translation gives CASSLFNAPGNTIYF.

This clonotype was counted ten times or more. The rearrangement uses TRBV27 and TRBJ2-7; 7 bases are a match to TRBD1. This CDR3 region has 16 residues. The V gene's germline CDR1 is MNHEY and CDR2 SMNVEV (reference sequence). Trimming at V came to 5 bases and at J to 2 bases, leaving 12 bases not matched to a gene. CDR3 sequence reads: CASSNRRQGTPYEQYV. The DNA of the CDR3 is TGTGCCAGCAGTAACCGTCGACAGGGAACCCCCTACGAGCAGTACGTC.

The chain combines TRBV28 with TRBJ2-7; maybe TRBD1 (6 bases). Trimming pared 8 bases from V and 3 bases from J, leaving 17 bases between. This CDR3 has 14 amino acids. CDR1 MDHEN and CDR2 SYDVKM come from the germline V gene. The CDR3 sequence is CASSSRDNYYEQYV. The DNA of the CDR3 is TGTGCCAGCTCCTCTAGGGACAATTACTACGAGCAGTACGTC.

Notes on this clonotype: This clone may be a read error of a much larger clone one base away. The rearrangement joins TRBV7-6 to TRBJ2-5, with D hard to call. CDR3 size: 13 residues. The germline gives CDR1 SGHVS, CDR2 FNYEAQ. DNA of the CDR3: TGTCCCAGCAGCAAGGCCGGTACAGAGCCCCAGTACTTC. As protein: CPSSKAGTEPQYF.

V gene TRBV27 combines with J gene TRBJ2-7, with D perhaps given as TRBD1 or TRBD2 (5 bases each). Germline lookup yields CDR1 MNHEY and CDR2 SMNVEV (reference sequence). Trimming took 2 bases from V and 1 from J, leaving 12 bases between them. The CDR3 extends over 15 amino acids. The CDR3 DNA is TGTGCCAGCAGTTTAAAGGGGAGTCTTTCCTACGAGCAGTACTTC. Its translation: CASSLKGSLSYEQYF.

As for this clonotype: The junction departs from germline at one end; a sequencing error may be responsible. The chain links TRBV7-6 to TRBJ2-3; D is possibly TRBD1 (6 bases). Germline CDR1 reads SGHVS; CDR2 reads FNYEAQ. The CDR3 is 16 amino acids. CDR3 nucleotides: TGTGCTAGCAGCTTAAACAGGGCCGGAGGCACAGATACGCAGTATTTT. Its protein product is CASSLNRAGGTDTQYF.

At least ten counts were recorded for this clonotype. The gene calls are TRBV7-9 and TRBJ2-7; TRBD2 is a possible D gene (6 bases). This CDR3 spans 13 amino acids. The germline V gene encodes CDR1 SEHNR and CDR2 FQNEAQ (reference sequence). V lost 4 bases and J lost 1, with 8 bases in between. The CDR3 region is CASSSRDSYEQYV. The CDR3 DNA follows: TGTGCCAGCAGCTCGCGGGATTCCTACGAGCAGTACGTC.

As for this clonotype: The junction departs from the called germline gene at one end, perhaps through a read error. The V call is TRBV6-8, the J call TRBJ2-1; D unclear. The germline V gene has CDR1 MNHGY and CDR2 SAAAGT. The CDR3 runs to 15 residues. The CDR3, as DNA: TGTGTCAGCACTGAGGCCCCAAACTCCTACAATGAGCAGTTCTTC. Its protein product is CVSTEAPNSYNEQFF.

As DNA, the CDR3 is TGCAGCGCCGAGGGAGGGGAAGTCACTGAAGCTTTCTTT. As protein: CSAEGGEVTEAFF. This chain links TRBV29-1 with TRBJ1-1, with D perhaps TRBD1 (5 bases). There are 13 residues in the CDR3. The V and J ends lost 7 bases and 4 bases respectively, with 16 bases between them. CDR1 is SQVTM and CDR2 is ANQGSEA in the germline V gene.

The chain uses TRBV5-1 and TRBJ1-1; 8 nucleotides agree with TRBD1. There are 15 residues in the CDR3. CDR1 is SGHRS, CDR2 YFSETQ, per germline. Unmatched junction bases numbered 10, after V lost 4 bases and J lost 5 bases. The CDR3 sequence is CASSLNRGRSTEAFF. Written as DNA, the CDR3 is TGCGCCAGCAGCCTCAACAGGGGGAGGAGTACTGAAGCTTTCTTT. Together with reference TRBV5-1 and TRBJ1-1, the CDR3 gives the full variable domain: KAGVTQTPRYLIKTRGQQVTLSCSPISGHRSVSWYQQTPGQGLQFLFEYFSETQRNKGNFPGRFSGRQFSNSRSEMNVSTLELGDSALYLCASSLNRGRSTEAFFGQGTRLTVV.

J is TRBJ2-3 and V is TRBV12-3 or TRBV12-4; 8 nucleotides agree with TRBD2. The J segment lost 4 bases and the V segment lost 4 bases, leaving 10 bases of the junction unmatched. CDR3 length: 16 residues. Written as DNA, the CDR3 is TGTGCCAGCAGTTGGACGGGGGGGGCCAACTCAGATACGCAGTATTTT. This translates into CASSWTGGANSDTQYF.

The rearrangement uses TRBV6-2 or TRBV6-3 and TRBJ1-4; D is perhaps TRBD1 (5 bases). V lost 4 bases and J lost 8, with 29 bases in between. Germline V lookup: CDR1 MNHEY, CDR2 SVGEGT. The length of the CDR3 is 19 residues. The CDR3 nucleotides are TGTGCCAGCAGTTCCCCTTCAGACAGACCTACCTTCCCAGCGGAAAAACTGTTTTTT. This encodes CASSSPSDRPTFPAEKLFF.

There are many counts of this clonotype. V is TRBV11-2 and J is TRBJ1-1, with D tentatively TRBD1 (5 bases). The CDR3 loop spans 16 amino acids. The V gene lost 7 bases and the J gene lost 0 bases, with 18 bases spanning the gap. Germline V gene sequence: CDR1 SGHAT, CDR2 FQNNGV. CDR3 sequence: CASKGFGALLNTEAFF. The CDR3 nucleotides read TGTGCCAGCAAGGGCTTTGGGGCCCTCCTGAACACTGAAGCTTTCTTT.

This clonotype was detected only a few times. The chain links TRBV4-3 to TRBJ1-2; D unclear. The CDR3 sequence is 17 residues long. With 1 base removed from V and 1 base from J, the gap between germline ends came to 16 bases. Germline CDR1 and CDR2: LGHNA and YSLEER. CDR3 sequence (DNA): TGCGCCAGCAGCCAAGCCAAGCGGCAGGAATTTAACTATGGCTACACCTTC. Its translation: CASSQAKRQEFNYGYTF.

There are a few counts of this clonotype. The chain carries TRBV7-2 and TRBJ2-5, with 10 bases matching TRBD2. CDR1 is SGHTA and CDR2 is FQGNSA in the germline V gene. This CDR3 has 17 residues. V was clipped by 5 bases and J by 5 bases; unmatched bases: 14. The CDR3 DNA sequence: TGTGCCAGCAGCATCGGGCTAGCGGGGGCCTGGGATGAGACCCAGTACTTC. Translating it yields CASSIGLAGAWDETQYF. Full variable domain (remainder filled in from reference TRBV7-2 and TRBJ2-5): GAGVSQSPSNKVTEKGKDVELRCDPISGHTALYWYRQSLGQGLEFLIYFQGNSAPDKSGLPSDRFSAERTGGSVSTLTIQRTQQEDSAVYLCASSIGLAGAWDETQYFGPGTRLLVL.

This clonotype was seen more than once but under ten times. Germline is not matched at one junction end, which may reflect a read error. The genes are TRBV27 and TRBJ2-5, with 9 bases matching TRBD1. The CDR3 consists of 15 residues. The V gene's germline CDR1 is MNHEY and CDR2 SMNVEV (reference sequence). This CDR3 is CASSVGQGTQGTQYF. CDR3 DNA: TGTGCCAGCAGTGTGGGACAGGGAACCCAAGGGACCCAGTACTTC.

The chain links TRBV7-2 to TRBJ2-2, with D possibly being TRBD1 (6 bases). Germline loops: CDR1 SGHTA, CDR2 FQGNSA. The CDR3 consists of 11 residues. Trimming left V 10 bases short and J 7 bases short, with 10 bases between. CDR3 DNA: TGTGCCATCGTAGGGGGCGGGGAGCTGTTTTTT. Translation: CAIVGGGELFF. Full variable domain (missing parts from reference TRBV7-2 and TRBJ2-2): GAGVSQSPSNKVTEKGKDVELRCDPISGHTALYWYRQSLGQGLEFLIYFQGNSAPDKSGLPSDRFSAERTGGSVSTLTIQRTQQEDSAVYLCAIVGGGELFFGEGSRLTVL.

The rearrangement uses TRBV25-1 and TRBJ2-3; D uncertain. The germline V gene encodes CDR1 MGHDK and CDR2 SYGVNS. The CDR3 runs 11 residues. The V gene lost 8 bases and the J gene lost 8 bases, with 11 bases spanning the gap. In DNA, the CDR3 is TGTGCCAGCGGAATGATGGGTACGCAGTATTTT. This sequence encodes CASGMMGTQYF.

This clonotype was detected only a few times. The chain recombines TRBV12-3 or TRBV12-4 with TRBJ2-3; possibly TRBD2 for D (6 bases). This CDR3 is 17 amino acids long. Trimming shortened V by 7 bases and J by 1 base, and 21 bases separated the two germline ends. CDR3 sequence reads: CASKGTLAEWGTDTQYF. CDR3 nucleotides: TGTGCCAGCAAGGGGACTTTAGCAGAGTGGGGCACAGATACGCAGTATTTT.

This clonotype was picked up one time. This chain uses TRBV12-3 or TRBV12-4 with TRBJ2-5, with a possible D match to TRBD2 (6 bases). V was shortened by 6 bases and J by 4 bases, with 15 bases between the two germline ends. CDR3 length: 14 residues. CDR3 in DNA: TGTGCCAGCAGCCAGGATGGGGGAGGAGAGACCCAGTACTTC. Translated, it gives CASSQDGGGETQYF.

J is TRBJ2-3 and V is TRBV9; D could derive from TRBD1 or TRBD2 (6 bases each). The germline gives CDR1 SGDLS, CDR2 YYNGEE. CDR3 size: 15 residues. Trimming left V 1 base short and J 1 base short, with 10 bases between. CDR3 nucleotide sequence: TGTGCCAGCAGCGTATCGGGGGCCGGCACAGATACGCAGTATTTT. This codes for CASSVSGAGTDTQYF.

The table lists this clonotype with a few counts. The gene calls are TRBV27 and TRBJ1-1; weak D call: TRBD1 (5 bases). Germline CDR1 and CDR2: MNHEY and SMNVEV (reference sequence). V gave up 4 bases and J gave up 0 bases, with 15 bases separating them. This CDR3 is built from 16 residues. CDR3 DNA sequence: TGTGCCAGCAGTTCCTCGACAGAGTCCATGAACACTGAAGCTTTCTTT. Encoded protein: CASSSSTESMNTEAFF.